A single sample gave rise to the 3 T cell receptor beta chains below, sequenced in a study of blood T cell repertoires in COVID-19. Sequenced by immunoSEQ multiplex PCR; TCRdb stores in-frame clones only, minus some. This table has approximately 150,000 clones, 80% to 90% appearing once. Sequenced input: peripheral blood. Receptors were obtained from a woman aged 45-60 years with active or convalescent COVID-19.

In DNA form, the CDR3 reads TGTGCCAGCAGCTCGATGACAGGGAACATGAACACTGAAGCTTTCTTT. Protein sequence: CASSSMTGNMNTEAFF. The chain combines TRBV7-8 with TRBJ1-1; 7 nucleotides align to TRBD1. Germline assignment: CDR1 SGHVS and CDR2 FQNEAQ. The junction had 8 bases not matched to a gene; V was cut back by 4 bases and J by 0 bases. The CDR3 contains 16 residues.

The CDR3 DNA reads TGTGCCAGTAGTGACACGACAGGGGGCCTCTCACCCCTCCACTTT. Its translation is CASSDTTGGLSPLHF. The chain joins TRBV19 to TRBJ1-6; 10 bases match TRBD1. There are 15 residues in the CDR3. Germline V gene lookup returns CDR1 LNHDA and CDR2 SQIVND (reference sequence). The trim removed 5 bases at V and 10 bases at J, leaving 8 bases unmatched.

The genes are TRBV4-1 and TRBJ2-5, with TRBD2 matching 14 bases. The CDR3 sequence is 19 residues long. The germline V gene encodes CDR1 MGHRA and CDR2 YSYEKL. Unmatched junction bases numbered 12, after V lost 3 bases and J lost 3 bases. CDR3 amino acids: CASSQKGGLAGGIEETQYF. For the CDR3, the DNA is TGCGCCAGCAGCCAGAAAGGCGGACTAGCGGGGGGTATTGAAGAGACCCAGTACTTC.